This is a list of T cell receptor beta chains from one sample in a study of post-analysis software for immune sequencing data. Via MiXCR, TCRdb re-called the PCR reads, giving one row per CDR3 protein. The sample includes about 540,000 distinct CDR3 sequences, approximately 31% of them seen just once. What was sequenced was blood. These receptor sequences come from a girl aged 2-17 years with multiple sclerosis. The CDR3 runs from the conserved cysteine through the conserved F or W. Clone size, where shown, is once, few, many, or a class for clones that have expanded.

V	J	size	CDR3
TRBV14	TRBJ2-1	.	CASSRGVYNEQFF
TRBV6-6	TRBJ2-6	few	CASRGSYSGANVLTF
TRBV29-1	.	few	CSARIGARYEQYF
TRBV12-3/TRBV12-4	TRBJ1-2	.	CAIGERNGYTF
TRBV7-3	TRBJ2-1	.	CAGSWQTRDRVSYNEQFF
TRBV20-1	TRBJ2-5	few	CSARDQGHALETQYF
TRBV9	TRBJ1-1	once	CASRLGPGDTEAFF
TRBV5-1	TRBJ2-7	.	CASSPTGDSYEQYF
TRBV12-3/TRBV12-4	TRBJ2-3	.	CASSLRLAVSTDAQYF
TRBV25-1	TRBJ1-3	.	CASSTGNTIYF
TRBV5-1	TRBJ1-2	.	CASSQQHYGYTF
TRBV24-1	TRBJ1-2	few	CATSGSTHGYTF
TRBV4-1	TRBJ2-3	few	CASSQHLGGQIDTQYF
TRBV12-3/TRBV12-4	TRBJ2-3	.	CASSLGPWRTDTQYF
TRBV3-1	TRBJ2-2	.	CASSFLSGVAGELFF
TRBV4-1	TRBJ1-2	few	CASSQDGDRGYTF
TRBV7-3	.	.	CASSPRGGEETQYF
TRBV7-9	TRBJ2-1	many	CASRPALRNEQFF
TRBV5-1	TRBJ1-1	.	CASSFRQQNEAFF
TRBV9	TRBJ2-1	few	CASSGSPADGRSYNEQFF
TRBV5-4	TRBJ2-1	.	CASSPRAAGTWNEQFF
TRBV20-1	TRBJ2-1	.	CSARPPLEPPHNEQFF
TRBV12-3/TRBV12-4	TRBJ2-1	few	CASSSLRTSGGAGVYNEQFF
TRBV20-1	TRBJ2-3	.	CSASHGTRRPDTQYF
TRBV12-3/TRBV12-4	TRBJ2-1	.	CTSSPLGGTSGAEQFF
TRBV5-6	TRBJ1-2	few	CASSLVRDYGYTF
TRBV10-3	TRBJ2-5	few	CAISSSWTAQETQYF
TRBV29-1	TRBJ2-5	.	CSPRGGGKETQYF
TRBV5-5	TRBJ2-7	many	CASSPNYEQYF
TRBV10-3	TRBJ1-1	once	CVISESGVDTEAFF
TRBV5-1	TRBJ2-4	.	CASSLATGGNIQYF
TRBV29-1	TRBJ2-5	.	CSVEPSGQETQYF
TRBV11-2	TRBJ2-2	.	CASSPIRTGQAGELFF
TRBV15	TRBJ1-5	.	CATSQAVSNQPQHF
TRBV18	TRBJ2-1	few	CASSPLSIATQHEQFF
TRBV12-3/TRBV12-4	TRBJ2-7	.	CASSPGLAVYEQYF
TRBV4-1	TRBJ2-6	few	CASSPLWGQRDSGANVLTF
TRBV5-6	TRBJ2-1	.	CASTRDYSYNEQFF
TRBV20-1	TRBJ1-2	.	CSASPPQQNYGYTF
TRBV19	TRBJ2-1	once	CATITGHDEQFF
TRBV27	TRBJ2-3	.	CASIKQGDTQYF
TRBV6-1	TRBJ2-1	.	CASSDPRTHEQFF
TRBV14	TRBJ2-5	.	CASSRLLAWETQYF
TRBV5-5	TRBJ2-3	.	CASSLPGATDTQYF
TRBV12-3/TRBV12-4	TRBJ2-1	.	CASSLERQAATPGRNEQFF
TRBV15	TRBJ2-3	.	CATSTGINTQYF
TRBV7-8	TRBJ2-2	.	CASSNRVTGELFF
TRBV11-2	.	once	CASSPDNHEQYF
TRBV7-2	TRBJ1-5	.	CASSSRRSNQPQHF
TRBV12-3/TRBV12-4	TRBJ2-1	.	CASSLAGRGGSNEQFF
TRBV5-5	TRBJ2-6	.	CASSLGRGTGANVLTF
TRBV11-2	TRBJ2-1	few	CASSLNSEQFF
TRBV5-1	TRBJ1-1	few	CASSLQAMNTEAFF